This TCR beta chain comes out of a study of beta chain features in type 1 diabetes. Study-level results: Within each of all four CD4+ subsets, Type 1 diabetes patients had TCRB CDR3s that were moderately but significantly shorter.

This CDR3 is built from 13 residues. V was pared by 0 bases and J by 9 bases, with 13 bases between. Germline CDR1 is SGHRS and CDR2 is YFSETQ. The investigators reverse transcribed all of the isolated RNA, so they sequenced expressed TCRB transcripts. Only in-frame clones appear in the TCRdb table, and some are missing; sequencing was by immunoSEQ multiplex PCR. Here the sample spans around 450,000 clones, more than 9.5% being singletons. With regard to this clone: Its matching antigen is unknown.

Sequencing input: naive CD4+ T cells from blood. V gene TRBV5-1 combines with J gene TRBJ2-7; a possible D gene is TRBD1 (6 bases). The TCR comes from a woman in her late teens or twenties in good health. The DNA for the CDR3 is TGCGCCAGCAGCTTGGTTCAGGGGCAGGGGCAGTACTTC. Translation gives CASSLVQGQGQYF.